This is a list of T cell receptor beta chains from one sample in a study of cytomegalovirus exposure and HLA in healthy donors. Clones were read by immunoSEQ multiplex PCR, and TCRdb kept only the in-frame ones, dropping some. The sample has about 140,000 clones; 82% are singletons. The sample was PBMCs. The receptors originated from a woman between 45 and 60 years old in good health and CMV-seropositive. Both conserved end residues are part of each CDR3. D genes are given only for firm matches. The listing skips clone size in some rows; elsewhere it reads once, few, many or a size class.

j_call: TRBJ2-3; clone_size: NA; d_call: TRBD2; v_call: TRBV30; cdr3_aa: CAWSPGLAGGPDTQYF; cdr3_nt: TGTGCCTGGAGTCCCGGACTAGCGGGAGGGCCAGATACGCAGTATTTT
j_call: TRBJ1-2; clone_size: NA; d_call: NA; v_call: TRBV6-1; cdr3_aa: CASTERGGGYGYTF; cdr3_nt: TGTGCCAGCACCGAAAGGGGGGGTGGCTATGGCTACACCTTC
j_call: TRBJ2-1; clone_size: once; d_call: TRBD2; v_call: TRBV6-6; cdr3_aa: CASSQIAGAYNEQFF; cdr3_nt: TGTGCCAGCAGCCAAATAGCGGGGGCTTACAATGAGCAGTTCTTC
j_call: TRBJ2-1; clone_size: NA; d_call: NA; v_call: TRBV19; cdr3_aa: CASSSGYFTSYNEQFF; cdr3_nt: TGTGCCAGTAGTTCAGGGTATTTTACCTCCTACAATGAGCAGTTCTTC
j_call: TRBJ2-7; clone_size: NA; d_call: TRBD2; v_call: TRBV27; cdr3_aa: CASSSMEGGRYEQYF; cdr3_nt: TGTGCCAGCAGTTCAATGGAGGGAGGGCGATACGAGCAGTACTTC
j_call: TRBJ2-2; clone_size: NA; d_call: TRBD2; v_call: TRBV5-1; cdr3_aa: CASSLARLANGELFF; cdr3_nt: TGCGCCAGCAGCTTGGCCCGACTAGCCAACGGGGAGCTGTTTTTT
j_call: TRBJ2-7; clone_size: NA; d_call: NA; v_call: TRBV4-1; cdr3_aa: CASSQGPGEIYEQYF; cdr3_nt: TGCGCCAGCAGCCAAGGCCCGGGGGAAATCTACGAGCAGTACTTC
j_call: TRBJ1-5; clone_size: NA; d_call: NA; v_call: TRBV7-2; cdr3_aa: CASSGQFLSQPQHF; cdr3_nt: TGTGCCAGCAGTGGACAGTTTCTCAGCCAGCCCCAGCATTTT
j_call: TRBJ1-5; clone_size: once; d_call: TRBD1; v_call: TRBV30; cdr3_aa: CAWDRGLYGNQPQHF; cdr3_nt: TGTGCCTGGGACAGGGGTTTATACGGCAATCAGCCCCAGCATTTT
j_call: TRBJ2-1; clone_size: NA; d_call: NA; v_call: TRBV10-3; cdr3_aa: CATRDMSNNEQFF; cdr3_nt: TGTGCCACCCGGGACATGAGCAACAATGAGCAGTTCTTC
j_call: TRBJ2-1; clone_size: NA; d_call: TRBD1; v_call: TRBV10-1; cdr3_aa: CASSDLGRDSLYNEQFF; cdr3_nt: TGCGCCAGCAGTGACCTTGGCCGGGACAGCCTCTACAATGAGCAGTTCTTC
j_call: TRBJ1-2; clone_size: NA; d_call: NA; v_call: TRBV19; cdr3_aa: CASSIGPQRGGYTF; cdr3_nt: TGTGCCAGTAGTATAGGGCCCCAGCGGGGCGGCTACACCTTC
j_call: TRBJ2-7; clone_size: NA; d_call: NA; v_call: TRBV6-4; cdr3_aa: CASSDSIRGEQYF; cdr3_nt: TGTGCCAGCAGTGACTCGATAAGAGGCGAGCAGTACTTC
j_call: TRBJ1-4; clone_size: NA; d_call: TRBD1; v_call: TRBV7-9; cdr3_aa: CASSLGDREEEKLFF; cdr3_nt: TGTGCCAGCAGCTTAGGGGACAGGGAGGAAGAAAAACTGTTTTTT
j_call: TRBJ1-4; clone_size: NA; d_call: TRBD1; v_call: TRBV5-1; cdr3_aa: CASSVPDRANEKLFF; cdr3_nt: TGCGCCAGCAGCGTGCCCGACAGGGCCAATGAAAAACTGTTTTTT
j_call: TRBJ2-5; clone_size: NA; d_call: NA; v_call: TRBV18; cdr3_aa: CASSPPFQETQYF; cdr3_nt: TGTGCCAGCTCACCTCCATTCCAAGAGACCCAGTACTTC
j_call: TRBJ1-1; clone_size: NA; d_call: NA; v_call: TRBV7-9; cdr3_aa: CSSSFLNTEAFF; cdr3_nt: TGTTCCAGCAGCTTCTTAAACACTGAAGCTTTCTTT
j_call: TRBJ2-5; clone_size: NA; d_call: TRBD1; v_call: TRBV5-1; cdr3_aa: CASSVRDRETQYF; cdr3_nt: TGCGCCAGCAGCGTCCGGGACAGGGAGACCCAGTACTTC
j_call: TRBJ2-7; clone_size: NA; d_call: TRBD2; v_call: TRBV4-1; cdr3_aa: CASSQDRPGGPGEQYF; cdr3_nt: TGCGCCAGCAGCCAAGATCGTCCGGGGGGGCCGGGGGAGCAGTACTTC
j_call: TRBJ2-5; clone_size: NA; d_call: NA; v_call: TRBV30; cdr3_aa: CAWSVRGGGETQYF; cdr3_nt: TGTGCCTGGAGTGTAAGGGGAGGCGGAGAGACCCAGTACTTC
j_call: TRBJ2-7; clone_size: NA; d_call: TRBD2; v_call: TRBV28; cdr3_aa: CASSPDYGRVSYEQYF; cdr3_nt: TGTGCCAGCAGTCCCGATTACGGGAGGGTCTCCTACGAGCAGTACTTC